The 16 T cell receptor beta chains in this list originate from one sample, sequenced in a study of OX40 agonist ivuxolimab in advanced cancers. Sequencing used immunoSEQ multiplex PCR; TCRdb keeps in-frame clones, though not all of them. The sample carries tens of thousands of clones, 70% to 90% recorded once. The source material was CD4+ or CD8+ T cells sorted from blood, sampled in a trial of the OX40 agonist ivuxolimab. All receptors come from an adult with an advanced solid tumor such as melanoma, head and neck, liver or kidney cancer.

V is TRBV6-6 and J is TRBJ1-6, with D perhaps matching TRBD1 (6 bases). CDR3 length equals 16 residues. V lost 2 bases, J lost 7 bases, and 15 bases lay in between. The germline gives CDR1 MNHNY, CDR2 SVGAGI (reference sequence). The CDR3 sequence is CASSYPQGQLNSPLHF. The CDR3 DNA follows: TGTGCCAGCAGTTACCCGCAGGGGCAGCTAAATTCACCCCTCCACTTT.

V and J are TRBV6-1 and TRBJ2-3; either TRBD1 or TRBD2 may supply D (5 bases each). CDR1 and CDR2 (germline): MNHNS, SASEGT. V was shortened by 4 bases and J by 6 bases, with 11 bases between the two germline ends. The CDR3 covers 13 residues. The DNA for the CDR3 is TGTGCCAGCAGTGTGGGGGAGCGGGATACGCAGTATTTT. The encoded protein is CASSVGERDTQYF.

In its sample, this clone was seen once. The chain combines TRBV10-1 with TRBJ1-2, with no clear D. CDR1 and CDR2 from the germline V gene are WNHNN and SYGVQD (reference sequence). The length of the CDR3 is 14 residues. Trimming removed 4 bases from V and 5 bases from J, with 14 bases in between. This CDR3 is CASSATGLWYGYTF. In DNA form, the CDR3 reads TGCGCCAGCAGTGCGACCGGTCTTTGGTATGGCTACACCTTC.

The J gene is TRBJ1-2, the V gene TRBV7-9; 8 bases line up with TRBD1. CDR1 SEHNR and CDR2 FQNEAQ come from the germline V gene (reference sequence). The CDR3 totals 19 residues. The V and J ends lost 1 base and 1 base, in that order; junction bases with no gene match: 14. The CDR3 coding sequence is TGTGCCAGCAGCTTAGGAAGTAAGGGACAGGTTAGAAATAACTATGGCTACACCTTC. Translation gives CASSLGSKGQVRNNYGYTF.

The chain recombines TRBV19 with TRBJ1-2; 9 bases align to TRBD1. Germline CDR1 LNHDA, CDR2 SQIVND (reference sequence). The CDR3 runs to 13 residues. V dropped 5 bases and J dropped 4; count of bases not matched to a gene: 2. In nucleotides, the CDR3 is TGTGCCAGTAGTCGGACAGGGGCCTATGGCTACACCTTC. Translation gives CASSRTGAYGYTF.

This clone was seen a few times. The chain uses TRBV19 and TRBJ1-1; 8 bases are a match to TRBD1. Per germline, CDR1 LNHDA and CDR2 SQIVND (reference sequence). V lost 3 bases and J lost 5; bases outside the gene matches: 8. The CDR3 totals 15 residues. The CDR3 protein is CASSIYGRGQTEAFF. As DNA, the CDR3 is TGTGCCAGTAGTATCTACGGCAGGGGGCAAACTGAAGCTTTCTTT.

The rearrangement links TRBV30 to TRBJ2-5, with D perhaps assigned TRBD1 or TRBD2 (5 bases each). This CDR3 region has 12 residues. V was pared by 5 bases and J by 4 bases, with 11 bases between. Germline CDR1 is GTSNPN and CDR2 is SVGIG (reference sequence). This CDR3 reads CAWGAGRETQYF. CDR3 coding DNA: TGTGCCTGGGGGGCAGGGAGAGAGACCCAGTACTTC. The complete variable domain, with remaining parts taken from reference TRBV30 and TRBJ2-5, reads SQTIHQWPATLVQPVGSPLSLECTVEGTSNPNLYWYRQAAGRGLQLLFYSVGIGQISSEVPQNLSASRPQDRQFILSSKKLLLSDSGFYLCAWGAGRETQYFGPGTRLLVL.

The V gene is TRBV19, the J gene TRBJ1-1; D may be TRBD1 (5 bases). Germline V gives CDR1 LNHDA, CDR2 SQIVND (reference sequence). V was clipped by 5 bases and J by 1 base, with 11 bases between them. The CDR3 loop spans 14 amino acids. CDR3 DNA: TGTGCCAGTAGTTTACGGGGACCGAACACTGAAGCTTTCTTT. This gives the protein CASSLRGPNTEAFF.

This rearrangement joins TRBV18 to TRBJ2-3; no firm D call. Trimming removed 4 bases at V and 6 bases at J, with 8 bases between. Germline values: CDR1 KGHSH, CDR2 LQKENI. The CDR3 extends over 12 amino acids. CDR3 in DNA: TGTGCCAGCTCACGATTGAGCGATACGCAGTATTTT. This codes for CASSRLSDTQYF.

V usage is TRBV27 and J usage is TRBJ1-1; D unresolved. The CDR3 spans 12 residues. CDR1 is MNHEY, CDR2 SMNVEV, per germline (reference sequence). V lost 3 bases and J lost 8, with 10 bases in between. The CDR3 region has the DNA TGTGCCAGCAGTTTCTTTGGTTCGGAAGCTTTCTTT. Translating it yields CASSFFGSEAFF.

CDR3 sequence (DNA): TGTGCCAGCAGCTTAGAGGGGGCTGGGGCAGATACGCAGTATTTT. Residues: CASSLEGAGADTQYF. This chain connects TRBV11-1 to TRBJ2-3; TRBD1 agrees at 7 bases. The CDR3 is 15 amino acids. CDR1 and CDR2 from the germline V gene are SGHAT and FQDESV (reference sequence). V shed 1 base and J 4 bases; nucleotides not matched to a gene: 5.

The CDR3 DNA reads as TGTGCCAGCAGCTCCGGTTTCAACTACATGAACACTGAAGCTTTCTTT. Its protein is CASSSGFNYMNTEAFF. The V call is TRBV7-6, the J call TRBJ1-1; D is ambiguous. V lost 4 bases and J 0 bases, leaving 15 bases between the germline ends. This CDR3 comprises 16 residues. CDR1 is SGHVS and CDR2 is FNYEAQ in the germline V gene.

This clone was detected a few times. This chain joins TRBV5-1 and TRBJ1-1; D not resolved. This CDR3 comprises 13 residues. V was cut by 1 base and J by 0 bases, with 4 bases left in between. Germline V CDR1 and CDR2: SGHRS, YFSETQ. The CDR3 DNA reads as TGCGCCAGCAGCTTGAAGATGAACACTGAAGCTTTCTTT. Protein product: CASSLKMNTEAFF. Full variable domain (remainder filled in from reference TRBV5-1 and TRBJ1-1): KAGVTQTPRYLIKTRGQQVTLSCSPISGHRSVSWYQQTPGQGLQFLFEYFSETQRNKGNFPGRFSGRQFSNSRSEMNVSTLELGDSALYLCASSLKMNTEAFFGQGTRLTVV.

This clone was seen only once. This chain joins TRBV6-5 and TRBJ2-5; no definite D call. V lost 6 bases, J lost 4 bases, and 6 bases lay in between. The CDR3 runs 11 residues. From germline, CDR1 is MNHEY and CDR2 SVGAGI. The CDR3 DNA follows: TGTGCCAGCAGGGGGTCAGAGACCCAGTACTTC. Its translation: CASRGSETQYF.

CDR3 sequence (DNA): TGCGCCAGCAGCTTGGATGGCCGGGGCCAAGGGGGCTACACCTTC. Its translation: CASSLDGRGQGGYTF. The V gene is TRBV5-1, the J gene TRBJ1-2; possible D gene TRBD1, 5 bases. With 0 bases removed from V and 8 bases from J, the gap between germline ends came to 17 bases. The CDR3 is 15 amino acids. The germline V gene has CDR1 SGHRS and CDR2 YFSETQ.

The J gene is TRBJ2-3, the V gene TRBV5-1, with unresolved D. This CDR3 has 14 amino acids. Per germline, CDR1 SGHRS and CDR2 YFSETQ. Trimming stripped 4 bases from V and 7 bases from J, with 16 bases between. In DNA form, the CDR3 reads TGCGCCAGCAGCGGTGGCACCCCGCCGAATACGCAGTATTTT. Translating it yields CASSGGTPPNTQYF.